The 23 T cell receptor beta chains below all came from one sample that was sequenced in a study of lymphopenia after photon versus proton radiotherapy. The protocol was immunoSEQ multiplex PCR, while the TCRdb copy is restricted to in-frame clones and leaves out a portion. The table shows 150,000 to 200,000 clones, with about 85% occurring only once. The input for sequencing was peripheral blood, taken from a patient treated with photon-based radiotherapy. These receptors came from a man in his forties or fifties with gastric cancer.

The V gene is TRBV27, the J gene TRBJ2-7; D gene ambiguous. V was pared by 0 bases and J by 5 bases, with 17 bases between. Germline CDR1 and CDR2: MNHEY and SMNVEV (reference sequence). This CDR3 contains 16 residues. The CDR3 region is CASSLSTAIVPHEQYF. The CDR3 coding sequence is TGTGCCAGCAGTTTATCGACGGCGATCGTCCCCCACGAGCAGTACTTC.

This rearrangement joins TRBV6-5 to TRBJ2-1, with 8 bases matching TRBD1. Germline V gives CDR1 MNHEY, CDR2 SVGAGI. V trimming: 8 bases; J trimming: 13 bases; junction bases outside the gene matches: 13. The CDR3 contains 13 residues. As DNA, the CDR3 is TGTGCCAGCGGTAATCAACAGGGGGTGGGCCAGTTCTTC. Residues: CASGNQQGVGQFF.

The rearrangement joins TRBV6-5 to TRBJ1-1; D gene ambiguous. The germline CDR1 and CDR2 sequences are MNHEY and SVGAGI. CDR3 size: 14 residues. Trimming took 2 bases from V and 4 from J, leaving 11 bases between them. CDR3 residues: CASSYKDVGTEAFF. CDR3 nucleotides: TGTGCCAGCAGTTACAAGGACGTCGGCACTGAAGCTTTCTTT.

The V gene is TRBV11-1, the J gene TRBJ2-1, with 8 bases that match TRBD2. The CDR3 consists of 15 residues. Germline CDR1 and CDR2: SGHAT and FQDESV (reference sequence). V lost 1 base and J lost 7; bases outside the gene matches: 6. CDR3 bases: TGTGCCAGCAGCTTAGGAGCGGGAGTCTGGAATGAGCAGTTCTTC. Protein: CASSLGAGVWNEQFF.

V gene TRBV7-8 combines with J gene TRBJ2-7, with 8 bases fitting TRBD2. V shed 2 bases and J 3 bases; nucleotides not matched to a gene: 3. Germline loops: CDR1 SGHVS, CDR2 FQNEAQ. The CDR3 is 14 residues long. The CDR3 loop reads CASSLLGGVYEQYF. The CDR3 coding sequence is TGTGCCAGCAGCTTACTCGGGGGGGTCTACGAGCAGTACTTC. The full variable domain, its missing parts supplied by reference TRBV7-8 and TRBJ2-7, is GAGVSQSPRYKVAKRGQDVALRCDPISGHVSLFWYQQALGQGPEFLTYFQNEAQLDKSGLPSDRFFAERPEGSVSTLKIQRTQQEDSAVYLCASSLLGGVYEQYFGPGTRLTVT.

The V and J genes are TRBV2 and TRBJ1-1, with D perhaps TRBD1 (5 bases). Germline CDR1 and CDR2: SNHLY and FYNNEI. V lost 10 bases and J lost 1, with 16 bases in between. The CDR3 runs 14 residues. The CDR3 DNA reads TGTGCCACAAGTCGGGACGGGCGGAACACTGAAGCTTTCTTT. Encoded protein: CATSRDGRNTEAFF.

This chain connects TRBV7-9 to TRBJ2-1; 16 bases agree with TRBD2. The germline CDR1 and CDR2 sequences are SEHNR and FQNEAQ (reference sequence). CDR3 length equals 19 residues. V lost 5 bases, J lost 0 bases, and 7 bases stayed unmatched. In nucleotides, the CDR3 is TGTGCCAGCAGCCCCGGGACTAGCGGGAGGGCCAGCTCCTACAATGAGCAGTTCTTC. Its translation is CASSPGTSGRASSYNEQFF.

As DNA, the CDR3 is TGTGCCAGCAGTGAAGGCAGGGGGAGGACTAGCACCGGGGAGCTGTTTTTT. Protein: CASSEGRGRTSTGELFF. The rearrangement joins TRBV2 to TRBJ2-2; D may match TRBD1 or TRBD2 (7 bases each). This CDR3 is 17 amino acids long. Between the trimmed V and J ends, which lost 1 base and 4 bases, there was a span of 16 bases. CDR1 is SNHLY and CDR2 is FYNNEI in the germline V gene.

The V gene is TRBV7-9, the J gene TRBJ2-7, with 7 bases aligning to TRBD2. Germline V CDR1 and CDR2: SEHNR, FQNEAQ (reference sequence). J lost 4 bases, V lost 3 bases, and 9 bases had no gene match. The CDR3 has 15 amino acids. CDR3 sequence: CASSFMASGTYEQYF. CDR3 bases: TGTGCCAGCAGCTTTATGGCTAGCGGTACTTACGAGCAGTACTTC.

The chain couples TRBV6-1 to TRBJ2-5, with D perhaps matching TRBD1 (6 bases). Germline CDR1 MNHNS, CDR2 SASEGT. Trimming shortened V by 9 bases and J by 2 bases, and 13 bases separated the two germline ends. The CDR3 consists of 13 residues. The CDR3 loop reads CASSRQEQETQYF. As DNA, the CDR3 is TGTGCCAGTTCTAGACAGGAGCAAGAGACCCAGTACTTC.

V and J are TRBV2 and TRBJ2-7, with 9 bases aligning to TRBD2. After removal of 7 bases from V and 1 base from J, the junction contained 8 bases not matched to a gene. Germline-derived CDR1 and CDR2 are SNHLY and FYNNEI. The CDR3 loop spans 15 amino acids. This CDR3 reads CASNRASGASYEQYF. In DNA form, the CDR3 reads TGTGCCAGCAACCGGGCTAGCGGGGCGTCCTACGAGCAGTACTTC.

This chain joins TRBV5-6 and TRBJ2-3, with 11 nucleotides matching TRBD2. CDR3 length: 15 amino acids. From germline, CDR1 is SGHDT and CDR2 YYEEEE. V shed 2 bases, J shed 3 bases, and the junction held 2 bases outside the gene matches. The CDR3 nucleotides read TGTGCCAGCAGCTTAACTAGCGGGAGAACAGATACGCAGTATTTT. As protein: CASSLTSGRTDTQYF.

The chain carries TRBV19 and TRBJ1-1, with TRBD1 as a possible D gene (6 bases). This CDR3 spans 15 amino acids. Deletions cut 1 base from V and 4 bases from J, with 13 bases between. Looked up from germline, CDR1 is LNHDA and CDR2 is SQIVND (reference sequence). The CDR3 nucleotides read TGTGCCAGTAGTATAGTTGGACAGAGTACCACTGAAGCTTTCTTT. It translates to CASSIVGQSTTEAFF.

This clone was observed a handful of times. The chain couples TRBV19 to TRBJ2-2; 7 bases match TRBD1. The trim removed 5 bases at V and 2 bases at J, leaving 8 bases unmatched. The CDR3 is 16 amino acids. Germline V gene data show CDR1 as LNHDA and CDR2 as SQIVND (reference sequence). The CDR3 DNA reads as TGTGCCAGTAGTCCCGCTGACAGGGCCAACACCGGGGAGCTGTTTTTT. Its protein product is CASSPADRANTGELFF.

V usage is TRBV18 and J usage is TRBJ2-2, with D maybe TRBD1 (6 bases). The CDR3 runs to 14 residues. Germline CDR1 KGHSH, CDR2 LQKENI. Trimming left V 3 bases short and J 5 bases short, with 10 bases between. CDR3 sequence reads: CASSPEGVTGELFF. CDR3 sequence (DNA): TGTGCCAGCTCACCCGAGGGGGTGACCGGGGAGCTGTTTTTT.

The DNA for the CDR3 is TGCAGCGTTGAAGTGGGGCACCTAAACACCGGGGAGCTGTTTTTT. The encoded protein is CSVEVGHLNTGELFF. The chain is built from TRBV29-1 and TRBJ2-2, with a possible D match to TRBD1 (5 bases). This CDR3 region has 15 residues. V gave up 1 base and J gave up 2 bases, with 11 bases separating them. Germline V gives CDR1 SQVTM, CDR2 ANQGSEA.

The genes are TRBV27 and TRBJ1-2; 10 bases match TRBD1. CDR1 is MNHEY, CDR2 SMNVEV, per germline (reference sequence). V was clipped by 6 bases and J by 8 bases; unmatched bases: 12. CDR3 length: 15 amino acids. The CDR3: CASRNPGQGTWGYTF. The CDR3 DNA is TGTGCCAGCAGAAATCCGGGACAGGGGACTTGGGGCTACACCTTC.

The chain couples TRBV30 to TRBJ2-1; TRBD2 agrees at 9 bases. The CDR3 length is 16 residues. Germline V gene data show CDR1 as GTSNPN and CDR2 as SVGIG (reference sequence). Trimming at V came to 3 bases and at J to 6 bases, leaving 12 bases not matched to a gene. CDR3 DNA sequence: TGTGCCTGGAGCTCATCAACTAGCGGGTACCCCAATGAGCAGTTCTTC. Its translation is CAWSSSTSGYPNEQFF.

The chain is built from TRBV27 and TRBJ1-1, with a weak D call TRBD1 (5 bases). The ends were cut back, 7 bases at V and 0 bases at J, with 18 bases in the middle. Looked up from germline, CDR1 is MNHEY and CDR2 is SMNVEV (reference sequence). This CDR3 is built from 16 residues. DNA for the CDR3: TGTGCCAGCACCGCCGGGGGAAGGAGGATGAACACTGAAGCTTTCTTT. Translating gives CASTAGGRRMNTEAFF.

The chain carries TRBV11-2 and TRBJ2-4; D call uncertain. This CDR3 is 16 amino acids long. CDR1 is SGHAT and CDR2 is FQNNGV in the germline V gene. Trimming pared 2 bases from V and 2 bases from J, leaving 13 bases between. The CDR3 DNA is TGTGCCAGCAGCTTAATCCCCCGGACGACCAAAAACATTCAGTACTTC. Residues: CASSLIPRTTKNIQYF. Full variable domain (rest looked up from reference TRBV11-2 and TRBJ2-4): EAGVAQSPRYKIIEKRQSVAFWCNPISGHATLYWYQQILGQGPKLLIQFQNNGVVDDSQLPKDRFSAERLKGVDSTLKIQPAKLEDSAVYLCASSLIPRTTKNIQYFGAGTRLSVL.

The chain links TRBV6-6 to TRBJ2-3; D remains unclear. The CDR3 is made up of 13 amino acids. The V gene's germline CDR1 is MNHNY and CDR2 SVGAGI (reference sequence). Trimming cost V 6 bases and J 0 bases, with 7 bases left between them. The CDR3 reads CASRLQSTDTQYF. CDR3 bases: TGTGCCAGCAGGCTACAGAGCACAGATACGCAGTATTTT.

The chain employs TRBV25-1 and TRBJ2-7; D remains ambiguous. Germline CDR1 reads MGHDK; CDR2 reads SYGVNS. This CDR3 contains 13 residues. Trimming took off 3 bases at V and 5 bases at J, with 11 bases between the two ends. In nucleotides, the CDR3 is TGTGCCAGCAGTGATGGGCAGCTAAACGAGCAGTACTTC. It translates to CASSDGQLNEQYF.

The chain recombines TRBV6-5 with TRBJ2-7; D may be TRBD1 or TRBD2 (5 bases each). V dropped 2 bases and J dropped 5 bases, with 16 bases sitting between them. This CDR3 contains 15 residues. CDR1 is MNHEY, CDR2 SVGAGI, per germline. Here the CDR3 reads CASSYRKRGVNEQYF. As DNA, the CDR3 is TGTGCCAGCAGTTACAGGAAGAGGGGCGTCAACGAGCAGTACTTC.